This T cell receptor beta chain was sequenced during a study of T cell responses to AZD1222 COVID-19 vaccine. This table comes from immunoSEQ multiplex PCR, and its TCRdb copy is limited to in-frame clones, with some not included. Altogether 110,000 or so clones are present, 91% being singletons, with the ten largest covering roughly 4.5%. V lost 2 bases and J 0 bases, leaving 10 bases between the germline ends. The CDR3 totals 16 residues. Germline CDR1 is LGHDT and CDR2 is YNNKEL (reference sequence). The sequences come from peripheral blood, collected on day 0 of AZD1222 vaccination. This receptor was obtained from an adult in good health. This rearrangement joins TRBV3-1 (or the pseudogene TRBV3-2) to TRBJ2-2, with unresolved D. CDR3: CASSQSRRTNTGELFF. The CDR3 DNA reads as TGTGCCAGCAGCCAAAGTCGACGGACGAACACCGGGGAGCTGTTTTTT.